Listed below are T cell receptor beta chains from one sample, sequenced in a study of technical replicates of blood from a handful of donors. Assay: immunoSEQ multiplex PCR; the TCRdb copy retains only in-frame clones and omits some. The data hold 70,000 to 90,000 clones, with 85% to 95% observed a single time. Sequenced: T cells isolated from PBMCs. These receptors all come from a human donor in good health. The CDR3 runs from the conserved cysteine through the conserved F or W. D genes are given only for firm matches. The listing skips clone size in some rows; elsewhere it reads once, few, many or a size class.

clone_size | j_call | d_call | v_call | cdr3_aa | cdr3_nt
few | TRBJ1-1 | TRBD1 | TRBV6-1 | CASSGGQGAEAFF | TGTGCCAGCAGTGGAGGACAGGGAGCTGAAGCTTTCTTT
- | TRBJ1-1 | - | TRBV5-8 | CASSLRQYTEAFF | TGTGCCAGCAGCTTGAGACAGTACACTGAAGCTTTCTTT
- | TRBJ1-3 | - | TRBV5-1 | CASSILGAVGNTIYF | TGCGCCAGCAGCATTCTAGGGGCGGTCGGAAACACCATATATTTT
- | TRBJ2-1 | - | TRBV28 | CASSLAGLNEQFF | TGTGCCAGCAGTTTAGCGGGACTGAATGAGCAGTTCTTC
- | TRBJ2-7 | - | TRBV5-4 | CASSLRGTYEQYF | TGTGCCAGCAGCTTGAGGGGGACCTACGAGCAGTACTTC
- | TRBJ2-7 | TRBD1 | TRBV7-9 | CASSLSRTGDEQYF | TGTGCCAGCAGCTTGAGCCGGACAGGGGACGAGCAGTACTTC
- | TRBJ2-1 | - | TRBV7-2 | CASSQRPGYNEQFF | TGTGCCAGCAGCCAACGCCCGGGTTACAATGAGCAGTTCTTC
few | TRBJ1-1 | TRBD1 | TRBV9 | CASSHPGQGNTEAFF | TGTGCCAGCAGCCATCCGGGACAGGGGAACACTGAAGCTTTCTTT
- | TRBJ2-7 | - | TRBV28 | CASSFRYYEQYF | TGTGCCAGCAGTTTTCGCTATTACGAGCAGTACTTC
- | TRBJ1-1 | TRBD1 | TRBV7-9 | CASSPQGGRSTEAFF | TGTGCCAGCAGCCCCCAAGGGGGCCGCAGCACTGAAGCTTTCTTT
once | TRBJ2-6 | - | TRBV19 | CASSAYSLPSSGANVLTF | TGTGCCAGTAGTGCCTACTCGCTACCTAGCTCTGGGGCCAACGTCCTGACTTTC
- | TRBJ2-3 | TRBD2 | TRBV7-2 | CASSSTSGRAHF | TGTGCCAGCAGCTCGACTAGCGGGAGGGCTCACTTT
- | TRBJ1-2 | - | TRBV10-3 | CAISDPTYGYTF | TGTGCCATCAGTGATCCTACTTATGGCTACACCTTC
- | TRBJ2-7 | TRBD2 | TRBV28 | CASSLSPAGEGYEQYF | TGTGCCAGCAGTTTATCTCCGGCGGGAGAAGGTTACGAGCAGTACTTC
- | TRBJ2-1 | - | TRBV27 | CASSSVSVVGQFF | TGTGCCAGCAGTTCGGTCAGCGTGGTTGGGCAGTTCTTC
- | TRBJ2-6 | TRBD2 | TRBV27 | CANNWTSGSPSGANVLTF | TGTGCCAACAACTGGACTAGCGGGTCCCCGTCTGGGGCCAACGTCCTGACTTTC
- | TRBJ2-5 | TRBD1 | TRBV18 | CASSPPTGVGETQYF | TGTGCCAGCTCACCGCCGACAGGGGTAGGAGAGACCCAGTACTTC
- | TRBJ1-2 | - | TRBV30 | CACTGRGHYGYTF | TGTGCCTGTACAGGGCGTGGGCACTATGGCTACACCTTC
- | TRBJ2-2 | - | TRBV11-3 | CASSGPGGELFF | TGTGCCAGCAGCGGCCCGGGGGGGGAGCTGTTTTTT
once | TRBJ1-1 | - | TRBV6-5 | CASSGLSGEAFF | TGTGCCAGCAGCGGACTGTCTGGTGAAGCTTTCTTT
- | TRBJ1-5 | TRBD1 | TRBV28 | CASSLRDRERVSNQPQHF | TGTGCCAGCAGTTTACGGGACAGGGAAAGGGTCAGCAATCAGCCCCAGCATTTT
- | TRBJ2-1 | TRBD2 | TRBV11-2 | CASSLDTSAEQFF | TGTGCCAGCAGCTTAGATACTAGCGCTGAGCAGTTCTTC
- | TRBJ2-5 | TRBD1 | TRBV6-5 | CASSSTGETQYF | TGTGCCAGCAGTTCGACAGGGGAGACCCAGTACTTC
- | TRBJ2-5 | - | TRBV7-3 | CASSLNGERETQYF | TGTGCCAGCAGCTTAAACGGGGAGCGGGAGACCCAGTACTTC
few | TRBJ2-7 | - | TRBV28 | CASSFQNYEQYF | TGTGCCAGCAGTTTTCAGAACTACGAGCAGTACTTC
- | TRBJ1-1 | TRBD1 | TRBV19 | CASSLAGQALMNTEAFF | TGTGCCAGTAGTCTCGCGGGACAGGCACTAATGAACACTGAAGCTTTCTTT
- | TRBJ2-1 | - | TRBV28 | CASSFSLVRSSYNEQFF | TGTGCCAGCAGTTTTTCTCTCGTTCGGAGCTCCTACAATGAGCAGTTCTTC
- | TRBJ2-7 | - | TRBV9 | CASSAVSSYEQYF | TGTGCCAGCAGCGCGGTTAGCTCCTACGAGCAGTACTTC
- | TRBJ1-4 | - | TRBV28 | CASSQLTQANEKLFF | TGTGCCAGCAGCCAACTTACGCAGGCTAATGAAAAACTGTTTTTT
- | TRBJ1-5 | - | TRBV28 | CASRDRGQPQHF | TGTGCCAGCAGAGATCGGGGGCAGCCCCAGCATTTT
- | TRBJ1-5 | TRBD1 | TRBV27 | CASSLSAPDRGQPQHF | TGTGCCAGCAGTTTAAGTGCTCCCGACAGGGGCCAGCCCCAGCATTTT
- | TRBJ2-7 | - | TRBV4-1 | CASSQDLSRGSYEQYF | TGCGCCAGCAGCCAAGATTTGAGCAGGGGCTCCTACGAGCAGTACTTC
- | TRBJ1-1 | TRBD1 | TRBV5-1 | CASSGGTGATTEAFF | TGCGCCAGCAGCGGTGGGACAGGGGCTACGACTGAAGCTTTCTTT
- | TRBJ2-7 | TRBD2 | TRBV29-1 | CSVSGLAGGYEQYF | TGCAGCGTGTCTGGACTAGCGGGAGGATACGAGCAGTACTTC
- | TRBJ2-7 | - | TRBV28 | CASSFTGIGYEQYF | TGTGCCAGCAGTTTCACAGGGATAGGCTACGAGCAGTACTTC
- | TRBJ2-1 | TRBD2 | TRBV5-4 | CASSPWGGAPKYNEQFF | TGTGCCAGCAGCCCATGGGGAGGGGCCCCAAAATACAATGAGCAGTTCTTC
- | TRBJ2-5 | - | TRBV4-2 | CASSQDLAVQETQYF | TGTGCCAGCAGCCAAGATTTGGCGGTCCAAGAGACCCAGTACTTC
- | TRBJ2-1 | - | TRBV15 | CATSPRRTGTSEQFF | TGTGCCACCAGCCCCCGTAGAACAGGGACAAGTGAGCAGTTCTTC
- | TRBJ1-1 | TRBD1 | TRBV5-1 | CASSTAGQGNTEAFF | TGCGCCAGCAGCACGGCGGGACAGGGGAACACTGAAGCTTTCTTT
- | TRBJ2-2 | TRBD1 | TRBV28 | CASSSGQGNGELFF | TGTGCCAGCAGCTCGGGACAGGGGAACGGGGAGCTGTTTTTT
- | TRBJ2-7 | TRBD2 | TRBV6-5 | CASSYSRRGFVHEQYF | TGTGCCAGCAGTTACTCGCGGCGGGGGTTCGTACACGAGCAGTACTTC
- | TRBJ2-7 | - | TRBV7-9 | CASSSAPSWGTPFF | TGTGCCAGCAGCTCGGCACCGAGCTGGGGGACACCTTTCTTC
- | TRBJ2-3 | - | TRBV11-2 | CASSLTDTQYF | TGTGCCAGCAGCCTCACAGATACGCAGTATTTT
- | TRBJ2-5 | - | TRBV7-9 | CASSLGGIMYIETQYF | TGTGCCAGCAGTCTGGGGGGAATCATGTACATAGAGACCCAGTACTTC
- | TRBJ2-5 | TRBD2 | TRBV5-1 | CASSPGGYSREETQYF | TGCGCCAGCAGCCCGGGGGGTTATAGCAGGGAAGAGACCCAGTACTTC
- | TRBJ2-1 | - | TRBV10-3 | CAISESSGRGVPYNEQFF | TGTGCCATCAGTGAGTCATCCGGGAGAGGGGTTCCCTACAATGAGCAGTTCTTC
- | TRBJ2-5 | - | TRBV11-3 | CASSSLTQQRETQYF | TGTGCCAGCAGCTCTCTTACACAACAACGAGAGACCCAGTACTTC
- | TRBJ1-1 | - | TRBV9 | CASSVAYGYTEAFF | TGTGCCAGCAGCGTAGCTTACGGGTACACTGAAGCTTTCTTT
- | TRBJ1-2 | - | TRBV28 | CASSSLYGYTF | TGTGCCAGCAGTTCCCTTTATGGCTACACCTTC
- | TRBJ1-3 | - | TRBV9 | CASSVAAGVGNTIYF | TGTGCCAGCAGCGTAGCAGCAGGGGTTGGAAACACCATATATTTT
- | TRBJ1-1 | - | TRBV2 | CASSEMPGQPTEAFF | TGTGCCAGCAGTGAGATGCCTGGACAGCCTACTGAAGCTTTCTTT
- | TRBJ2-5 | - | TRBV5-4 | CASSLALGRETQYF | TGTGCCAGCAGCTTGGCCTTGGGGCGGGAGACCCAGTACTTC
- | TRBJ2-7 | - | TRBV7-9 | CASSDTTALASYEQYF | TGTGCCAGCAGCGATACGACTGCGCTAGCTTCGTACGAGCAGTACTTC
- | TRBJ1-2 | TRBD1 | TRBV5-1 | CASSQSGTGGEGYTF | TGCGCCAGCAGCCAATCCGGGACAGGGGGCGAGGGCTACACCTTC